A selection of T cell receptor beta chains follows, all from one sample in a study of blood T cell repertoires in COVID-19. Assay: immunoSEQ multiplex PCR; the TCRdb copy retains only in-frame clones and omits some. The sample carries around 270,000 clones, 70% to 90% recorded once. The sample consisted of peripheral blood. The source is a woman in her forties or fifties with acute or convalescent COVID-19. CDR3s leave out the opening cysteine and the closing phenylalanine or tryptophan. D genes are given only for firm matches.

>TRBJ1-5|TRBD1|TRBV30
AWTLGTGVNQPQH
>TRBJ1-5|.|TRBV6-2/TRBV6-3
ASSPNRAANQPQH
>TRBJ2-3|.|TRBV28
ASSFVGGRGTDTQY
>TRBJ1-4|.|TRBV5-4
ASSLDPGLNEKLF
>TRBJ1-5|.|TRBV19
ASSIPNRDPGQPQH
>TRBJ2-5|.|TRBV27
ASSLSRTGRETQY
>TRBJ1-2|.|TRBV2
ASSDRQFHGYT
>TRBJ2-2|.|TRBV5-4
ILATKTGTGELF
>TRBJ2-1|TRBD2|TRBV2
ASTSGLTSYNEQF
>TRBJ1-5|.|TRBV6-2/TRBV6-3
ASSYSTQGSQPQH
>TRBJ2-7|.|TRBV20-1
SAPGGEQY
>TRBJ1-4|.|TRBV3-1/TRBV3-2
ASSHLATGRPNEKLF
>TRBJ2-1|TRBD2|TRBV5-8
ASSSVRLAGFDEQF
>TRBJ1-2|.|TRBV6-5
ASSPKGQGGYGYT
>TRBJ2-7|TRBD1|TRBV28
ASSLLGQGKSHEQY
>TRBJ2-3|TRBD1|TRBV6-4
ASRAVGTGDTQY
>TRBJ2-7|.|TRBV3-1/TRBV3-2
ASSPGVTVSYEQY
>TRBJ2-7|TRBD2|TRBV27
ASMVAGQYEQY
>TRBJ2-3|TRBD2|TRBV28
ASSRTSGRGTDTQY
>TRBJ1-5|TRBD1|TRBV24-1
ATSASDRGINQPQH
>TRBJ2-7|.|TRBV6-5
ASRLSGDYEQY
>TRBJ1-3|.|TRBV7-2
ASSLGGESRY
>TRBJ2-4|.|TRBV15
ATSRGRVDIQY
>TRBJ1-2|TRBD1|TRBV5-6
ASRGTGVNYGYT
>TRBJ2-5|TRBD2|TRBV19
ASSGVTSGRVQETQY
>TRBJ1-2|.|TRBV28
ASSWYSRDYGYT
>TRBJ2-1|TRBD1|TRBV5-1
ASSSGQGFYNEQF
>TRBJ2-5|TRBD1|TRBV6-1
ASSELGGQAVKETQY
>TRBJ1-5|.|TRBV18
ASSGADNQPQH
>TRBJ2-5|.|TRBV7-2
ASSAYQETQY
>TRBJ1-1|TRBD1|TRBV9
ASSRDRGHGTEAF
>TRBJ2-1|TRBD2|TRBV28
ASSILAGVTYNEQF
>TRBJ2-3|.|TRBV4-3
ASSQEGATARDTQY
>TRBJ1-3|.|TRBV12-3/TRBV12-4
ASRDSEYGTIY
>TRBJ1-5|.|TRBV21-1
ASSEAPPPTGNQPQH
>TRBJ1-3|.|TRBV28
ASSSLGGWRGNTIY
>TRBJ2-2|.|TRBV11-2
ASSPGGTGRILGTGELF